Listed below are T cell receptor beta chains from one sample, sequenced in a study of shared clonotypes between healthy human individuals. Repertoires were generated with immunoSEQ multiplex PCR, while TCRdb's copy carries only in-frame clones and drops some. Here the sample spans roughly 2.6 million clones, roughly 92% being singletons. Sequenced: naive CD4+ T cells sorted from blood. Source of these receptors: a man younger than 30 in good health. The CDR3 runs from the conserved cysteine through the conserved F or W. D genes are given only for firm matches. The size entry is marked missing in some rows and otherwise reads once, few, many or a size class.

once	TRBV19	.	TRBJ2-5	CASSIGSGTQYF	TGTGCCAGTAGTATTGGGAGTGGGACCCAGTACTTC
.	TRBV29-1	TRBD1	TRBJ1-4	CSVEVPGQGRSEKLFF	TGCAGCGTTGAAGTCCCGGGACAGGGTCGAAGTGAAAAACTGTTTTTT
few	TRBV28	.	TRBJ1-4	CASSVTPWNEKLFF	TGTGCCAGCAGTGTGACCCCATGGAATGAAAAACTGTTTTTT
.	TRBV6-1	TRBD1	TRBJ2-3	CASSTGGPSTDTQYF	TGTGCCAGCAGTACAGGGGGGCCCAGCACAGATACGCAGTATTTT
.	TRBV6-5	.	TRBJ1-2	CASSYSNGGLRGYTF	TGTGCCAGCAGTTACTCGAACGGAGGCCTGAGGGGCTACACCTTC
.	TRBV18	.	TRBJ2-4	CASSLIGRQLGNIQYF	TGTGCCAGCTCACTAATTGGCAGACAGTTAGGAAACATTCAGTACTTC
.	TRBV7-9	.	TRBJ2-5	CASSLILKETQYF	TGTGCCAGCAGCTTAATACTAAAAGAGACCCAGTACTTC
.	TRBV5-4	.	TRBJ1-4	CASSTDPATNEKLFF	TGTGCCAGCAGCACGGACCCAGCAACTAATGAAAAACTGTTTTTT
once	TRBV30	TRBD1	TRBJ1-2	CAWSGQEGSGYTF	TGTGCCTGGAGCGGACAGGAGGGCTCTGGCTACACCTTC
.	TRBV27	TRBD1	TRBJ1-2	CASSLKETGYGYTF	TGTGCCAGCAGTTTAAAAGAGACAGGGTATGGCTACACCTTC
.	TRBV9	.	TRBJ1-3	CASSIGPSNTIYF	TGTGCCAGCAGCATAGGACCCTCAAACACCATATATTTT
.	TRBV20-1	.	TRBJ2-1	CSARVKNEQFF	TGCAGTGCTAGAGTGAAGAATGAGCAGTTCTTC
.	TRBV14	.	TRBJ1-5	CASSQGNNQPQHF	TGTGCCAGCAGCCAAGGTAACAATCAGCCCCAGCATTTT
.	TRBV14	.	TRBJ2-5	CASSRGLPGETQYF	TGTGCCAGCAGCCGGGGACTCCCGGGGGAGACCCAGTACTTC
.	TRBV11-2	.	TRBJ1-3	CASSRDRNSGNTIYF	TGTGCCAGCAGCCGAGACAGGAACTCTGGAAACACCATATATTTT
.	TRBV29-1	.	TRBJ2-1	CSVVGSPYNEQFF	TGCAGCGTTGTTGGTAGCCCGTACAATGAGCAGTTCTTC
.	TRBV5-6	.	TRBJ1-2	CASSLKRVEGYTF	TGTGCCAGCAGCTTAAAGAGGGTTGAGGGCTACACCTTC
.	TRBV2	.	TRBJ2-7	CASSSTRRYEQYF	TGTGCCAGCAGTTCTACTAGAAGGTACGAGCAGTACTTC
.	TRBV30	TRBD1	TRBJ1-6	CAWSDGGTVLSPLHF	TGTGCCTGGAGTGACGGGGGGACAGTCCTTTCACCCCTCCACTTT
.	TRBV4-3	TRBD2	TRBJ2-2	CASSQFRSGLNTGELFF	TGCGCCAGCAGCCAATTCCGTAGCGGGTTGAACACCGGGGAGCTGTTTTTT
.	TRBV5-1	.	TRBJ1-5	CASSLEAGSNQPQHF	TGCGCCAGCAGCTTGGAGGCAGGGAGCAATCAGCCCCAGCATTTT
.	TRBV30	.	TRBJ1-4	CAWSVGPGEEKLFF	TGTGCCTGGAGTGTAGGTCCAGGGGAGGAAAAACTGTTTTTT
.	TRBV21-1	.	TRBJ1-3	CASSAFAAAGNTIYF	TGTGCCAGCAGCGCTTTTGCCGCCGCTGGAAACACCATATATTTT
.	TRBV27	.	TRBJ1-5	CASSSGLYQPQHF	TGTGCCAGCAGTTCCGGACTTTATCAGCCCCAGCATTTT
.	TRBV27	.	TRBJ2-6	CASRTGTAGANVLTF	TGTGCCAGCAGAACAGGGACGGCTGGGGCCAACGTCCTGACTTTC
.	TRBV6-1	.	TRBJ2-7	CASSGHLYEQYF	TGTGCCAGCAGTGGCCATCTCTACGAGCAGTACTTC
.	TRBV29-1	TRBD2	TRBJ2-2	CSVSSGANTGELFF	TGCAGCGTTTCTAGCGGGGCGAACACCGGGGAGCTGTTTTTT
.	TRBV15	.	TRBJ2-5	CATSRSTAGETQYF	TGTGCCACCAGCAGATCGACTGCGGGGGAGACCCAGTACTTC
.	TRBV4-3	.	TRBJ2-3	CASSPSRTDTQYF	TGCGCCAGCAGCCCAAGCCGTACAGATACGCAGTATTTT
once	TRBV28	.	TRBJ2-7	CASSSDPGTMGTYEQYF	TGTGCCAGCAGTTCAGACCCCGGGACAATGGGGACCTACGAGCAGTACTTC